Below are 6 T cell receptor beta chains sequenced from a single sample in a study of T-cell memory formation after mild COVID-19. TCRdb re-called the 5' RACE reads with MiXCR, one entry per CDR3 protein. The sample lists roughly 350,000 distinct CDR3 sequences, over 25% occurring once. Sequenced material: PBMCs or a T cell subset sorted from them (not recorded which). The receptors were gathered from an adult woman who had mild COVID-19 (a few samples of this study predate the infection). Cell type and time point are not known.

Written as DNA, the CDR3 is TGTGCCAGCAGCCCACAGGGTTCTATTCGGGAAAAACTGTTTTTT. It codes for CASSPQGSIREKLFF. The chain employs TRBV12-3 or TRBV12-4 and TRBJ1-4; D perhaps matches TRBD1 (6 bases). The CDR3 length is 15 residues. Deletions cut 6 bases from V and 8 bases from J, with 19 bases between.

This clonotype has only a few counts. In DNA form, the CDR3 reads TGCGCCAGCAGCCAAGGCAGGGGATGGGAGCAGTACTTC. Translated: CASSQGRGWEQYF. This sequence joins TRBV4-3 and TRBJ2-7; tentatively, D is TRBD1 (6 bases). Germline CDR1 and CDR2: LGHNA and YSLEER. V lost 1 base and J 7 bases, leaving 11 bases between the germline ends. This CDR3 is built from 13 residues.

The rearrangement links TRBV20-1 to TRBJ2-5; TRBD1 aligns across 9 bases. V lost 5 bases and J lost 5; bases outside the gene matches: 6. CDR3 size: 13 residues. Germline V gene data show CDR1 as DFQATT and CDR2 as SNEGSKA (reference sequence). This CDR3 is CSAVQGARETQYF. DNA for the CDR3: TGCAGTGCTGTACAGGGGGCACGGGAGACCCAGTACTTC.

This clonotype has only a few counts. A junction end diverges from the germline sequence, so it may reflect a read error. CDR3 in amino acids: CASGSGGPNTGEMFF. DNA for the CDR3: TGCGCCAGCGGAAGCGGGGGTCCGAACACCGGGGAGATGTTTTTT. The rearrangement links TRBV5-1 to TRBJ2-2; 8 positions agree with TRBD2. This CDR3 has 15 residues. Germline V lookup: CDR1 SGHRS, CDR2 YFSETQ.

This clonotype was observed a handful of times. J is TRBJ2-4 and V is TRBV4-1; 13 positions agree with TRBD2. V trimming: 3 bases; J trimming: 6 bases; junction bases outside the gene matches: 5. The V gene's germline CDR1 is MGHRA and CDR2 YSYEKL. CDR3 length equals 16 residues. Here the CDR3 reads CASSQMGLAGLNIQYF. CDR3 DNA sequence: TGCGCCAGCAGCCAGATGGGACTAGCGGGGCTAAACATTCAGTACTTC.

This clonotype occurred a few times. The chain employs TRBV6-5 and TRBJ2-7; 10 nucleotides agree with TRBD1. The CDR3 sequence is 15 residues long. The germline V gene has CDR1 MNHEY and CDR2 SVGAGI. After removal of 4 bases from V and 6 bases from J, the junction contained 9 bases not matched to a gene. Here the CDR3 reads CASSSGGTGAGEQYF. The CDR3 DNA follows: TGTGCCAGCAGTTCCGGTGGGACAGGGGCGGGCGAGCAGTACTTC.